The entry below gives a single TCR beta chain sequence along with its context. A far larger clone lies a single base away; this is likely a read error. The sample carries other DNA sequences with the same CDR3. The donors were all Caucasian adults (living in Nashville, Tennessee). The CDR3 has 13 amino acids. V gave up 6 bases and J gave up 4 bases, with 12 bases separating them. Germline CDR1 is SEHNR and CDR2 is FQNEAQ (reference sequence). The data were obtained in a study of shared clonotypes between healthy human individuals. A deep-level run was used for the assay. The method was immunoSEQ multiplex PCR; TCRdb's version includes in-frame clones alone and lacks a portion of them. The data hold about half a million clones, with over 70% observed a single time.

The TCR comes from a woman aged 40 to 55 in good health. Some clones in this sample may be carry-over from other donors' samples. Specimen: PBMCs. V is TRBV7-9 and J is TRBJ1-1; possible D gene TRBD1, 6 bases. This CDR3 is CASSKQGGTEAFF. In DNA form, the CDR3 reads TGTGCCAGCAGTAAACAGGGTGGCACTGAAGCTTTCTTT.